This TCR beta chain was sequenced in a study of T-cell reconstitution after alpha-beta-depleted transplantation in children. Whole-study results and caveats: At the one-year point after transplant, T-cell counts and TCRbeta diversity were found to come mostly from T cells that had been newly produced.

It was with unique molecular identifiers that the TCRbeta library was prepared. TCRdb used MiXCR to reprocess the PCR reads, holding one entry per CDR3 protein. The table shows about 240,000 distinct CDR3 sequences, with roughly 23% occurring only once. Concerning this clonotype itself: Its target is not known. Just one base apart from a much larger clone, this may be a read error.

The CDR3 extends over 11 amino acids. CDR1 and CDR2 from the germline V gene are LNHNV and YYDKDF (reference sequence). The source material was PBMCs, sampled before TCRalphabeta/CD19-depleted stem cell transplant. This receptor was identified in a girl aged 2-15 years with Fanconi anemia, due to receive a stem cell transplant. The gene calls are TRBV15 and TRBJ2-5, with unresolved D. CDR3 residues: CTTSREETQYF. CDR3 in DNA: TGTACCACCAGCAGAGAAGAGACCCAGTACTTC. The whole variable domain, filled in from reference TRBV15 and TRBJ2-5, reads DAMVIQNPRYQVTQFGKPVTLSCSQTLNHNVMYWYQQKSSQAPKLLFHYYDKDFNNEADTPDNFQSRRPNTSFCFLDIRSPGLGDTAMYLCTTSREETQYFGPGTRLLVL.